This TCR beta chain comes out of a study of blood T cell repertoires in COVID-19. This clone has just a few counts. Original processing notes: Counts of nucleated cells, estimated from reference gene primer amplification, were obtained. Measured with immunoSEQ multiplex PCR; TCRdb has only the in-frame clones, and not every one. V and J calls and clone size follow that table, whereas D and trimming were derived from the DNA. The repertoire includes some 200,000 clones, approximately 80% of them detected once, and 6.5% to 8.5% sits in the top ten. The length of the CDR3 is 15 residues. The ends lost 1 base at V and 4 bases at J; junction bases unmatched: 4. Per germline, CDR1 SGHAT and CDR2 FQNNGV.

The receptor was derived from a human donor with acute or convalescent COVID-19. The donor label of this sample is uncertain. Sequencing was done on a sample of peripheral blood. The chain uses TRBV11-2 and TRBJ1-1; 9 bases are shared with TRBD1. Here the CDR3 DNA reads TGTGCCAGCAGCTTAGTTGGGACAGGGATCACTGAAGCTTTCTTT. Its translation: CASSLVGTGITEAFF.